Listed below are T cell receptor beta chains from one sample, sequenced in a study of blood T cell repertoires in COVID-19. Profiled with immunoSEQ multiplex PCR; TCRdb holds only in-frame clones, not every one. The table records fewer than 65,000 clones, 85% to 90% of them present only once. Sequenced: peripheral blood. The receptors originated from a man aged 60 to 69 with acute or convalescent COVID-19. Both conserved end residues are part of each CDR3. The D gene is left open where the match is weak. Not all rows give a size; the values are once, few, many and, for expanded clones, a class.

cdr3_aa: CASSLAGRGGYSNQPQHF
cdr3_nt: TGTGCCAGCAGCTTAGCTGGGAGGGGGGGCTATAGCAATCAGCCCCAGCATTTT
v_call: TRBV7-8
d_call: -
j_call: TRBJ1-5
clone_size: -

cdr3_aa: CASSHGTSPYNEQFF
cdr3_nt: TGTGCCAGCAGCCACGGGACTAGTCCGTACAATGAGCAGTTCTTC
v_call: TRBV5-4
d_call: TRBD2
j_call: TRBJ2-1
clone_size: -

cdr3_aa: CASSLMGQGLEAFF
cdr3_nt: TGCGCCAGCAGCTTGATGGGACAGGGTCTTGAAGCTTTCTTT
v_call: TRBV5-1
d_call: TRBD1
j_call: TRBJ1-1
clone_size: once

cdr3_aa: CASSPQGYNTIYF
cdr3_nt: TGTGCCAGCAGCCCGCAGGGATACAACACCATATATTTT
v_call: TRBV11-2
d_call: -
j_call: TRBJ1-3
clone_size: -

cdr3_aa: CARRTGEGTEAFF
cdr3_nt: TGTGCCAGGAGGACAGGGGAGGGCACTGAAGCTTTCTTT
v_call: TRBV19
d_call: TRBD1
j_call: TRBJ1-1
clone_size: -

cdr3_aa: CAWNPGLVADTQYF
cdr3_nt: TGTGCCTGGAATCCGGGACTAGTGGCGGATACGCAGTATTTT
v_call: TRBV30
d_call: TRBD2
j_call: TRBJ2-3
clone_size: -

cdr3_aa: CASSPGRVYEQYF
cdr3_nt: TGTGCCAGCTCACCTGGTAGAGTCTACGAGCAGTACTTC
v_call: TRBV18
d_call: -
j_call: TRBJ2-7
clone_size: -

cdr3_aa: CASSFSGSSYNEQFF
cdr3_nt: TGTGCCAGCAGCTTTAGCGGGAGCTCCTACAATGAGCAGTTCTTC
v_call: TRBV5-4
d_call: TRBD2
j_call: TRBJ2-1
clone_size: -

cdr3_aa: CASSTTGTGPETQYF
cdr3_nt: TGTGCCAGCAGTACTACCGGGACAGGGCCAGAGACCCAGTACTTC
v_call: TRBV5-4
d_call: TRBD1
j_call: TRBJ2-5
clone_size: -

cdr3_aa: CASSSNSGGSTDTQYF
cdr3_nt: TGTGCCAGCAGCTCGAACTCAGGGGGTAGCACAGATACGCAGTATTTT
v_call: TRBV7-2
d_call: TRBD1
j_call: TRBJ2-3
clone_size: -

cdr3_aa: CASETGDTQYF
cdr3_nt: TGTGCCAGCGAGACAGGAGATACGCAGTATTTT
v_call: TRBV5-8
d_call: -
j_call: TRBJ2-3
clone_size: -

cdr3_aa: CASSWTGATNEKLFF
cdr3_nt: TGTGCCAGCAGTTGGACAGGTGCAACTAATGAAAAACTGTTTTTT
v_call: TRBV28
d_call: TRBD1
j_call: TRBJ1-4
clone_size: -

cdr3_aa: CASSASRLGTGPYEQYF
cdr3_nt: TGTGCCAGCAGCGCGAGTAGGCTCGGGACAGGCCCCTACGAGCAGTACTTC
v_call: TRBV11-2
d_call: TRBD1
j_call: TRBJ2-7
clone_size: -

cdr3_aa: CASSSLPIQGRNGYTF
cdr3_nt: TGTGCCAGCAGTTCACTACCTATACAGGGCAGGAATGGCTACACCTTC
v_call: TRBV28
d_call: -
j_call: TRBJ1-2
clone_size: -

cdr3_aa: CASSPVGPPGQGEETEAFF
cdr3_nt: TGTGCCAGTAGTCCCGTGGGTCCCCCGGGACAGGGGGAAGAAACTGAAGCTTTCTTT
v_call: TRBV19
d_call: TRBD1
j_call: TRBJ1-1
clone_size: -

cdr3_aa: CASRAGVGADTQYF
cdr3_nt: TGTGCCAGCAGAGCAGGGGTGGGGGCAGATACGCAGTATTTT
v_call: TRBV27
d_call: -
j_call: TRBJ2-3
clone_size: -

cdr3_aa: CASTEAGGREQYF
cdr3_nt: TGTGCCAGCACAGAAGCGGGAGGGAGGGAGCAGTACTTC
v_call: TRBV28
d_call: TRBD2
j_call: TRBJ2-7
clone_size: -

cdr3_aa: CAISETQGMVGGTEAFF
cdr3_nt: TGTGCCATCAGTGAGACCCAGGGAATGGTGGGGGGGACTGAAGCTTTCTTT
v_call: TRBV10-3
d_call: -
j_call: TRBJ1-1
clone_size: -